Below, 15 T cell receptor beta chains from the same sample are listed, as sequenced in a study of shared clonotypes between healthy human individuals. The table came from immunoSEQ multiplex PCR; TCRdb's copy has only in-frame clones and leaves some out. This repertoire shows under 550,000 clones, around 96% found once; its top ten account for 0.06%. Sample: naive CD4+ T cells sorted from blood. Regarding subset: CD45RA+ positively selected. The receptors originated from a woman aged 25 to 39 in good health.

This chain connects TRBV19 to TRBJ2-2; the match to TRBD1 covers 9 bases. The CDR3 totals 12 residues. In germline, CDR1 is LNHDA, CDR2 SQIVND (reference sequence). V was pared by 4 bases and J by 10 bases, with 1 base of the junction left unmatched. CDR3 protein: CASSNRGQELFF. The CDR3 region has the DNA TGTGCCAGTAGTAACAGGGGGCAGGAGCTGTTTTTT.

This clone was counted a single time. The chain recombines TRBV6-5 with TRBJ1-2; D is undetermined. V gave up 8 bases and J gave up 4 bases, with 17 bases separating them. This CDR3 is 14 amino acids long. Germline V gene lookup returns CDR1 MNHEY and CDR2 SVGAGI. For the CDR3, the DNA is TGTGCCAGCTGCTTGACTACCTCTGCCTATGGCTACACCTTC. The encoded protein is CASCLTTSAYGYTF.

The chain carries TRBV7-9 and TRBJ1-2, with D unclear. Germline values: CDR1 SEHNR, CDR2 FQNEAQ (reference sequence). The V and J ends lost 2 bases and 2 bases respectively, with 9 bases between them. The CDR3 has 14 amino acids. The CDR3 here is CASSLTGTNYGYTF. CDR3 sequence (DNA): TGTGCCAGCAGCTTAACCGGCACCAACTATGGCTACACCTTC.

The chain has TRBV28 and TRBJ1-4, with a tentative D call TRBD1 (6 bases). With 4 bases removed from V and 6 bases from J, the gap between germline ends came to 15 bases. CDR1 is MDHEN, CDR2 SYDVKM, per germline. This CDR3 is built from 15 residues. The CDR3 region has the DNA TGTGCCAGCAGTTCTAGACAGGCGTCGGATGAAAAACTGTTTTTT. Its protein is CASSSRQASDEKLFF.

The chain carries TRBV19 and TRBJ1-1; D call uncertain. V lost 8 bases and J 0 bases, leaving 7 bases between the germline ends. CDR1 and CDR2 (germline): LNHDA, SQIVND (reference sequence). The CDR3 is made up of 12 amino acids. The CDR3 loop reads CASSPLNTEAFF. The DNA for the CDR3 is TGTGCCAGTTCCCCTTTGAACACTGAAGCTTTCTTT.

V gene TRBV19 combines with J gene TRBJ2-1; 8 bases match TRBD2. The CDR3 has 15 amino acids. The V segment lost 3 bases and the J segment 4 bases; nucleotides outside the gene matches: 5. The germline CDR1 and CDR2 sequences are LNHDA and SQIVND (reference sequence). The CDR3 here is CASSITGGLYNEQFF. The CDR3 DNA reads TGTGCCAGTAGTATCACGGGAGGGCTATACAATGAGCAGTTCTTC.

The chain uses TRBV28 and TRBJ2-1, with 10 bases lining up with TRBD2. In germline, CDR1 is MDHEN, CDR2 SYDVKM. The CDR3 length is 15 residues. V lost 6 bases, J lost 7 bases, and 9 bases stayed unmatched. The CDR3 region has the DNA TGTGCCAGCAGCCACCCTAGCGGGAGTTTGAATGAGCAGTTCTTC. This sequence encodes CASSHPSGSLNEQFF.

The CDR3 coding sequence is TGTGCCAGCAGTCTACAGGTTTCGAGCTCCTACGAGCAGTACTTC. This sequence encodes CASSLQVSSSYEQYF. V is TRBV2 and J is TRBJ2-7; tentative D call: TRBD1 (5 bases). This CDR3 region has 15 residues. Germline assignment: CDR1 SNHLY and CDR2 FYNNEI. The V gene lost 5 bases and the J gene lost 0 bases, with 14 bases spanning the gap.

The chain couples TRBV18 to TRBJ1-5, with TRBD1 as a possible D gene (5 bases). CDR1 and CDR2 from the germline V gene are KGHSH and LQKENI. The germline V and J ends were trimmed by 3 bases and 3 bases, with 15 bases remaining between them. The CDR3 contains 16 residues. This CDR3 is CASSPQGGQNNQPQHF. The CDR3 nucleotides are TGTGCCAGCTCACCCCAGGGCGGCCAGAACAATCAGCCCCAGCATTTT.

V usage is TRBV2 and J usage is TRBJ1-5; no clear D gene. Between the trimmed V and J ends, which lost 7 bases and 1 base, there was a span of 8 bases. Germline assignment: CDR1 SNHLY and CDR2 FYNNEI. The CDR3 has 13 amino acids. Here the CDR3 reads CASKMESNQPQHF. The CDR3 nucleotides are TGTGCCAGCAAAATGGAGAGCAATCAGCCCCAGCATTTT.

This chain joins TRBV4-1 and TRBJ2-5; tentative D call: TRBD2 (6 bases). The CDR3 length is 13 residues. Trimming took 2 bases from V and 7 from J, leaving 11 bases between them. Germline V CDR1 and CDR2: MGHRA, YSYEKL. The CDR3 loop is CASSQLAGGTQYF. The CDR3 DNA sequence: TGCGCCAGCAGCCAATTGGCCGGGGGGACCCAGTACTTC.

The V gene is TRBV10-3, the J gene TRBJ2-7, with 7 bases lining up with TRBD2. The V gene's germline CDR1 is ENHRY and CDR2 SYGVKD. Germline trimming cut 3 bases from V and 3 bases from J; bases unmatched to any gene: 8. The CDR3 covers 15 residues. CDR3 region: CAISDPAGDRYEQYF. CDR3 nucleotides: TGTGCCATCAGTGACCCCGCGGGAGATCGCTACGAGCAGTACTTC.

This sequence joins TRBV6-6 and TRBJ2-1, with D perhaps assigned TRBD1 or TRBD2 (5 bases each). CDR1 and CDR2 (germline): MNHNY, SVGAGI (reference sequence). This CDR3 has 14 amino acids. Trimming left V 4 bases short and J 6 bases short, with 13 bases between. DNA for the CDR3: TGTGCCAGCAGTTCGCTAGCCGACAGCAATGAGCAGTTCTTC. This translates into CASSSLADSNEQFF.

This chain uses TRBV5-1 with TRBJ2-1; possibly TRBD2 for D (6 bases). Germline-derived CDR1 and CDR2 are SGHRS and YFSETQ. This CDR3 comprises 14 residues. Deletions cut 4 bases from V and 0 bases from J, with 8 bases between. In nucleotides, the CDR3 is TGCGCCAGCAGCACGGGACTCTCCTACAATGAGCAGTTCTTC. Protein: CASSTGLSYNEQFF.

The gene calls are TRBV15 and TRBJ2-1; TRBD1 or TRBD2 may be the D gene (6 bases each). In germline, CDR1 is LNHNV, CDR2 YYDKDF (reference sequence). The V end lost 8 bases, the J end lost 5 bases, and 22 bases lay between the germline ends. This CDR3 contains 16 residues. The CDR3 nucleotides read TGTGCCACCCGTGGAAAGGGGGGAGTTAGGGACAATGAGCAGTTCTTC. This codes for CATRGKGGVRDNEQFF. Using reference TRBV15 and TRBJ2-1 for the parts outside the CDR3, the full variable domain is DAMVIQNPRYQVTQFGKPVTLSCSQTLNHNVMYWYQQKSSQAPKLLFHYYDKDFNNEADTPDNFQSRRPNTSFCFLDIRSPGLGDTAMYLCATRGKGGVRDNEQFFGPGTRLTVL.